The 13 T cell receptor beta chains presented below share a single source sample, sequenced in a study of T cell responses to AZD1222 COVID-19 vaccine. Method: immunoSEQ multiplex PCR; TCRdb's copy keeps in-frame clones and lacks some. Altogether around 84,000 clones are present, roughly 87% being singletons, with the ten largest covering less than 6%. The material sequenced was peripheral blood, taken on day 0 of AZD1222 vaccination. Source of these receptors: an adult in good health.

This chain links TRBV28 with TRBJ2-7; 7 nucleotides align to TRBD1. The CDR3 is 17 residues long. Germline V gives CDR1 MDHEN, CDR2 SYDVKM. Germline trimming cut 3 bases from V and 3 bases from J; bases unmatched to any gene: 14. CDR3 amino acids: CASSFPLTGNASYEQYF. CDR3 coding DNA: TGTGCCAGCAGTTTTCCTTTGACAGGGAACGCGAGCTACGAGCAGTACTTC.

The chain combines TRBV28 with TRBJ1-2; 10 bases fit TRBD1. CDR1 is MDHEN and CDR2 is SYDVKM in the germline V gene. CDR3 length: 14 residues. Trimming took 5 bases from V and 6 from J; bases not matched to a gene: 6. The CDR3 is CASSRQGAGHGYTF. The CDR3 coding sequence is TGTGCCAGCAGTCGACAGGGGGCGGGTCATGGCTACACCTTC.

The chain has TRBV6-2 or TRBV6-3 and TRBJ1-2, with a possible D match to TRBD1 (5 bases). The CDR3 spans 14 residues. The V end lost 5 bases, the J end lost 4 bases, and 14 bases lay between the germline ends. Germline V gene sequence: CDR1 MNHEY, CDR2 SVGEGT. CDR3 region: CASSRGGQFYGYTF. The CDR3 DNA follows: TGTGCCAGCAGTAGAGGAGGACAATTCTATGGCTACACCTTC.

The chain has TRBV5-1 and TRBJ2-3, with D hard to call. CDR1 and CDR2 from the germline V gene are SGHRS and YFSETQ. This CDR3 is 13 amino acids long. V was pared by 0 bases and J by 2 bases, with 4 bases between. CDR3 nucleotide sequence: TGCGCCAGCAGCTTGGGCCTCACAGATACGCAGTATTTT. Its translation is CASSLGLTDTQYF.

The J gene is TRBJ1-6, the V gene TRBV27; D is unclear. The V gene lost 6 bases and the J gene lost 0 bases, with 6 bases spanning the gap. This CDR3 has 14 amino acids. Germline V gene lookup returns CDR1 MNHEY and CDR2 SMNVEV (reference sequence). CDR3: CASRWGSYNSPLHF. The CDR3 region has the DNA TGTGCCAGCAGGTGGGGCTCCTATAATTCACCCCTCCACTTT.

In nucleotides, the CDR3 is TGTGCTATTAATCTCGGCACAGATACGCAGTATTTT. It is translated as CAINLGTDTQYF. J is TRBJ2-3 and V is TRBV30; no firm D call. CDR1 and CDR2 (germline): GTSNPN, SVGIG (reference sequence). CDR3 size: 12 residues.

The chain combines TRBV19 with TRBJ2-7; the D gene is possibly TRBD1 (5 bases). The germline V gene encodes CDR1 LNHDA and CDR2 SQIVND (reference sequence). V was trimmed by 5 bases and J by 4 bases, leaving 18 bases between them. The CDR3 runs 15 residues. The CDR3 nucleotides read TGTGCCAGTAGTGAAACGACAGCCAGGCTTTACGAGCAGTACTTC. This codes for CASSETTARLYEQYF.

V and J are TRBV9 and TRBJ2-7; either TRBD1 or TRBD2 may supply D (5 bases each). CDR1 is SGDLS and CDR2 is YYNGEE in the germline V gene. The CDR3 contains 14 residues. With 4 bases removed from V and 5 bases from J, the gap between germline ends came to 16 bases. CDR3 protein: CASSPGTQPNEQYF. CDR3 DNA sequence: TGTGCCAGCAGCCCTGGGACCCAGCCTAACGAGCAGTACTTC.

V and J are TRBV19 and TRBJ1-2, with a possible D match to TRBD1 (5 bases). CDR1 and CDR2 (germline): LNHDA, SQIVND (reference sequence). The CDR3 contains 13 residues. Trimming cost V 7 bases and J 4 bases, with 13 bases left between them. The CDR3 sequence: CASTPGDFYGYTF. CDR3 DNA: TGTGCCAGTACCCCGGGGGACTTCTATGGCTACACCTTC.

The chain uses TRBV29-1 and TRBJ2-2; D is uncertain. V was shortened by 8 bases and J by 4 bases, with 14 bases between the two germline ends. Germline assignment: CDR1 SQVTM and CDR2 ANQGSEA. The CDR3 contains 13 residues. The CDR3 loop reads CSSAGVGTGELFF. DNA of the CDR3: TGCAGCTCAGCAGGAGTAGGCACCGGGGAGCTGTTTTTT.

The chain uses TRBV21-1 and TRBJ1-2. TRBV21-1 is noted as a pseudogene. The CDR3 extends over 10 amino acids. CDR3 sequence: CASSPDGYTF. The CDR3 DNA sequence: TGTGCCAGCAGTCCTGATGGCTACACCTTC.

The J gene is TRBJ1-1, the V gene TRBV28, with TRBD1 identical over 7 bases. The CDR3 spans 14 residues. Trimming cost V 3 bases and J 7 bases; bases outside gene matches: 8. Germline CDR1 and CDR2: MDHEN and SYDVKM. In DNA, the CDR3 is TGTGCCAGCAGTTTGGGACAGCCTTATGTTGAAGCTTTCTTT. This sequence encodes CASSLGQPYVEAFF. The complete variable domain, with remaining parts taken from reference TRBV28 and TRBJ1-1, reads DVKVTQSSRYLVKRTGEKVFLECVQDMDHENMFWYRQDPGLGLRLIYFSYDVKMKEKGDIPEGYSVSREKKERFSLILESASTNQTSMYLCASSLGQPYVEAFFGQGTRLTVV.

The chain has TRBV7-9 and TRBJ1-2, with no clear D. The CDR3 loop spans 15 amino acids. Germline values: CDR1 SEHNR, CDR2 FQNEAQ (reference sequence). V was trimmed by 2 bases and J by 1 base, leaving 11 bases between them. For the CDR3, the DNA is TGTGCCAGCAGCTTAAAACCCACCATTAACTATGGCTACACCTTC. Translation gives CASSLKPTINYGYTF.